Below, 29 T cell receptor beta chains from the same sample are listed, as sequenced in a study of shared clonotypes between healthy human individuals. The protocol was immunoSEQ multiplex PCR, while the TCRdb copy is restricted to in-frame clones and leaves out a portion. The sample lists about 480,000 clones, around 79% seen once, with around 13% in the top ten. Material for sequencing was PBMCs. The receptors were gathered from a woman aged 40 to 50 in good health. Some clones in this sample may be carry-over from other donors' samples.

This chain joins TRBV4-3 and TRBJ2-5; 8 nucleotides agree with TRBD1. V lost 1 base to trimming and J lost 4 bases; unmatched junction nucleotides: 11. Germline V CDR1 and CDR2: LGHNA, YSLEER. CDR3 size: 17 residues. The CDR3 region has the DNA TGCGCCAGCAGCCAAGGGACAGGGATGGGGCCAAGAGAGACCCAGTACTTC. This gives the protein CASSQGTGMGPRETQYF.

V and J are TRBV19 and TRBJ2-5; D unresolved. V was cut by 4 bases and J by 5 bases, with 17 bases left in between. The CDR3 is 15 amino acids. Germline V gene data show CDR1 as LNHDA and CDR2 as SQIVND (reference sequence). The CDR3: CASSTPGSPPETQYF. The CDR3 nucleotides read TGTGCCAGTAGTACCCCCGGGTCTCCCCCGGAGACCCAGTACTTC.

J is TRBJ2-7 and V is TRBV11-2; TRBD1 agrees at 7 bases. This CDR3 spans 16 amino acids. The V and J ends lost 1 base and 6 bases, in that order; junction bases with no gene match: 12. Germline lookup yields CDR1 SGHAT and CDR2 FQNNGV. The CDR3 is CASSLVLATGSSEQYF. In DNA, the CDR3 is TGTGCCAGCAGCTTAGTTCTTGCGACAGGGTCTTCCGAGCAGTACTTC.

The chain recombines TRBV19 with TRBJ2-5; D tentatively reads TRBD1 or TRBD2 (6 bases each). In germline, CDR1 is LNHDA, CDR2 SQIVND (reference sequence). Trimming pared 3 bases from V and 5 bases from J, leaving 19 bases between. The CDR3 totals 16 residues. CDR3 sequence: CASSMTGAKAQETQYF. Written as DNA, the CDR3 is TGTGCCAGTAGTATGACGGGGGCTAAGGCTCAGGAGACCCAGTACTTC.

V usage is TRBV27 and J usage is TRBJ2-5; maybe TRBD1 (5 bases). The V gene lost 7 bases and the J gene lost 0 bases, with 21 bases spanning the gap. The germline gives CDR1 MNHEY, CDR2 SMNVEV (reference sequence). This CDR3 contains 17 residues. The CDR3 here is CASTSHRPQTDQETQYF. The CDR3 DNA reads TGTGCCAGCACTTCTCATAGACCGCAGACAGACCAAGAGACCCAGTACTTC.

The CDR3 region is CASSEALAEAYNEQFF. The CDR3, as DNA: TGTGCCAGCAGTGAGGCCCTAGCGGAGGCATACAATGAGCAGTTCTTC. The chain carries TRBV6-4 and TRBJ2-1; 7 bases agree with TRBD2. In germline, CDR1 is MRHNA, CDR2 SNTAGT. The trim removed 3 bases at V and 4 bases at J, leaving 9 bases unmatched. CDR3 length: 16 residues.

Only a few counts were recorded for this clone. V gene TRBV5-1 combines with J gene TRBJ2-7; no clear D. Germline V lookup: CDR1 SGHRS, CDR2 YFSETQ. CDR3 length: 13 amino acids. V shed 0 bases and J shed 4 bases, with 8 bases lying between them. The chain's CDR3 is CASSLGQIYEQYF. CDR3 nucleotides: TGCGCCAGCAGCTTGGGTCAAATTTACGAGCAGTACTTC.

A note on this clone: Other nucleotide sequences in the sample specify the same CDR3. The CDR3 bases are TGCGCCAGCAGCCCGGGACTGAACACCGGGGAGCTGTTTTTT. It specifies CASSPGLNTGELFF. The chain employs TRBV5-1 and TRBJ2-2; a possible D gene is TRBD2 (6 bases). CDR3 length: 14 residues. Between the trimmed V and J ends, which lost 4 bases and 1 base, there was a span of 8 bases. The V gene's germline CDR1 is SGHRS and CDR2 YFSETQ.

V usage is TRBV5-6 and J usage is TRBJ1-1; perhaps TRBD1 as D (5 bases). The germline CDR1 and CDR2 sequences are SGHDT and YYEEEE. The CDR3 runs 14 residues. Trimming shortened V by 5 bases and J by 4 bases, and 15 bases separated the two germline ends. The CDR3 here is CASRFQGRGTEAFF. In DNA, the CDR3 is TGTGCCAGCAGGTTTCAGGGTCGCGGCACTGAAGCTTTCTTT.

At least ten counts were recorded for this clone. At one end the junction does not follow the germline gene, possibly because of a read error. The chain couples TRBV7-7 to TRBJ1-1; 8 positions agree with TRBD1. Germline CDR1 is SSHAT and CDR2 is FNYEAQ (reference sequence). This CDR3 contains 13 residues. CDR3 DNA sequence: TGTGCTAGCAGTCTAGACAGGGGCACTGAAGCTTTCTTT. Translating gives CASSLDRGTEAFF. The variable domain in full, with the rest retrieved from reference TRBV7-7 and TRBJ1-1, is GAGVSQSPRYKVTKRGQDVTLRCDPISSHATLYWYQQALGQGPEFLTYFNYEAQPDKSGLPSDRFSAERPEGSISTLTIQRTEQRDSAMYRCASSLDRGTEAFFGQGTRLTVV.

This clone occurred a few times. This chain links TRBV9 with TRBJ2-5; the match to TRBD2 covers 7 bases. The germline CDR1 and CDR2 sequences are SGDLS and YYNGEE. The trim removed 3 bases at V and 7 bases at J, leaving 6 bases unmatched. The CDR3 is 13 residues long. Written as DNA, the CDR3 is TGTGCCAGCAGCGCGGGACTATCGGGGACCCAGTACTTC. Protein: CASSAGLSGTQYF.

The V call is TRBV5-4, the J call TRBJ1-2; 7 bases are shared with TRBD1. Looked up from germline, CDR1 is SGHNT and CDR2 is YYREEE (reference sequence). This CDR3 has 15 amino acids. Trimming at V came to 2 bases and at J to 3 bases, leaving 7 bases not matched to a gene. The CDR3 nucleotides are TGTGCCAGCAGCTTCCTTACAGGGGCAGACTATGGCTACACCTTC. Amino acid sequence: CASSFLTGADYGYTF. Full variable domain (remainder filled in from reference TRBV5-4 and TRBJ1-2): ETGVTQSPTHLIKTRGQQVTLRCSSQSGHNTVSWYQQALGQGPQFIFQYYREEENGRGNFPPRFSGLQFPNYSSELNVNALELDDSALYLCASSFLTGADYGYTFGSGTRLTVV.

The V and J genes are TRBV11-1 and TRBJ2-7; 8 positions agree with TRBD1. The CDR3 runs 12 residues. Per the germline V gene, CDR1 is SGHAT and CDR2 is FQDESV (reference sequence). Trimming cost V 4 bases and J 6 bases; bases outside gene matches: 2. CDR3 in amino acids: CASSSTGGEQYF. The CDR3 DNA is TGTGCCAGCAGCTCCACAGGGGGCGAGCAGTACTTC.

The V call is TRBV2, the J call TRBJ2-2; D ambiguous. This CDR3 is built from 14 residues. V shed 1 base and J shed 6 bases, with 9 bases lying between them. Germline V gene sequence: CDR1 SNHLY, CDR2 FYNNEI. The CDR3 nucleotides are TGTGCCAGCAGTGAAGAAGTGGCCCCCGGGGAGCTGTTTTTT. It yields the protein CASSEEVAPGELFF.

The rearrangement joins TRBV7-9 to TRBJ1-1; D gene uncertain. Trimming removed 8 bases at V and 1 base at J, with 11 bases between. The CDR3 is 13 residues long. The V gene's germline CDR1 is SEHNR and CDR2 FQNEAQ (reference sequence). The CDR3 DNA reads TGTGCCAGCCGTGCCGACGGGAACACTGAAGCTTTCTTT. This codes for CASRADGNTEAFF.

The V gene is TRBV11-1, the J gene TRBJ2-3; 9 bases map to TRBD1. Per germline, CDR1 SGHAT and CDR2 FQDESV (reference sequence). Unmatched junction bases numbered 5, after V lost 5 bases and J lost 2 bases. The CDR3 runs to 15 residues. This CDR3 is CASSAGTGNTDTQYF. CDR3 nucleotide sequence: TGTGCCAGCAGCGCCGGGACAGGGAACACAGATACGCAGTATTTT.

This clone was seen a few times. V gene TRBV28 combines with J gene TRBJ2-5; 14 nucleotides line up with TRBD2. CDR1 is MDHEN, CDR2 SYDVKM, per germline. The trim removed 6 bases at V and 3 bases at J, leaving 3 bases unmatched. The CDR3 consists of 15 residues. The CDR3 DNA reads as TGTGCCAGCAGCGAGACTAGCGGGAGGGAAGAGACCCAGTACTTC. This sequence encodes CASSETSGREETQYF.

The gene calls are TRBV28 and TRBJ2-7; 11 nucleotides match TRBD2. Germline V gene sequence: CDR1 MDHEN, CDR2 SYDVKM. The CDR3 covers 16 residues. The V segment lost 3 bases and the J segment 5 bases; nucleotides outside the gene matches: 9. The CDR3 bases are TGTGCCAGCAGTTTGGTTAGCGGGAGGGCCCCCCACGAGCAGTACTTC. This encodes CASSLVSGRAPHEQYF.

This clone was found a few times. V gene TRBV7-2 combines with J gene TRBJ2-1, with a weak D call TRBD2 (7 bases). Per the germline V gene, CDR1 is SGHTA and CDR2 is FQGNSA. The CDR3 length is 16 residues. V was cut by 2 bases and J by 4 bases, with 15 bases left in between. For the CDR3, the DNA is TGTGCCAGCAGCTTAAGTGGGAGCGGGACATACAATGAGCAGTTCTTC. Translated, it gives CASSLSGSGTYNEQFF.

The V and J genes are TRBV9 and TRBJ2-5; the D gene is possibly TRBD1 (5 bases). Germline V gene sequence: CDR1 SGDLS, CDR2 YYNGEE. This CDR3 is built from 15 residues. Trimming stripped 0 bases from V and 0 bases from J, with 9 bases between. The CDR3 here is CASSVGPRDQETQYF. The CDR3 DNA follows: TGTGCCAGCAGCGTAGGGCCCAGGGACCAAGAGACCCAGTACTTC.

The CDR3 region is CASSLRPAESPLHF. The CDR3 bases are TGCGCCAGCAGCCTAAGACCCGCCGAGAGTCCCCTCCACTTT. This chain connects TRBV4-3 to TRBJ1-6; D remains ambiguous. This CDR3 comprises 14 residues. The germline V and J ends were trimmed by 4 bases and 13 bases, with 17 bases remaining between them. Germline-derived CDR1 and CDR2 are LGHNA and YSLEER.

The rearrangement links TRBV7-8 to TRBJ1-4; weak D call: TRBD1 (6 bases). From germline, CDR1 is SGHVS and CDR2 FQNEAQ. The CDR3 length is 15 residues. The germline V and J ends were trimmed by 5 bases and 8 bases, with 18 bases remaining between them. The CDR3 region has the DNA TGTGCCAGCAGCCTTCTAAGGGGGGGAGGCGAAAAACTGTTTTTT. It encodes CASSLLRGGGEKLFF.

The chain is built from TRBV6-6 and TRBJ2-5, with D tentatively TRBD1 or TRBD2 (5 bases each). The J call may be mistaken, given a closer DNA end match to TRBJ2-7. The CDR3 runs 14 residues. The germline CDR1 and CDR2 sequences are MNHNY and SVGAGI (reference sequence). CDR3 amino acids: CASSTGTATYEQYF. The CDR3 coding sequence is TGTGCCAGCAGTACCGGGACCGCCACCTACGAGCAGTACTTC.

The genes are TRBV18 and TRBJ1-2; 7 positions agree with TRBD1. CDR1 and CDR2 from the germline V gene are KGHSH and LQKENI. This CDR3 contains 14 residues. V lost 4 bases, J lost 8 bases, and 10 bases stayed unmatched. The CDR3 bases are TGTGCCAGCTCACGGGGGGGACAGTCGGTCGGCTACACCTTC. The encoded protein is CASSRGGQSVGYTF. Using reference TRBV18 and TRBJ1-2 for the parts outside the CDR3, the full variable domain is NAGVMQNPRHLVRRRGQEARLRCSPMKGHSHVYWYRQLPEEGLKFMVYLQKENIIDESGMPKERFSAEFPKEGPSILRIQQVVRGDSAAYFCASSRGGQSVGYTFGSGTRLTVV.

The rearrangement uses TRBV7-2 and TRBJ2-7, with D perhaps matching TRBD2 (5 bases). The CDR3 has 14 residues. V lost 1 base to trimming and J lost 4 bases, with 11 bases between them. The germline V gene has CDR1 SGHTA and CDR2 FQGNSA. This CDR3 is CASSLGLEGYEQYF. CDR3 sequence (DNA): TGTGCCAGCAGCTTAGGGCTAGAGGGATACGAGCAGTACTTC. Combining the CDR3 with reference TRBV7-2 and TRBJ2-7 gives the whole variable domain GAGVSQSPSNKVTEKGKDVELRCDPISGHTALYWYRQSLGQGLEFLIYFQGNSAPDKSGLPSDRFSAERTGGSVSTLTIQRTQQEDSAVYLCASSLGLEGYEQYFGPGTRLTVT.

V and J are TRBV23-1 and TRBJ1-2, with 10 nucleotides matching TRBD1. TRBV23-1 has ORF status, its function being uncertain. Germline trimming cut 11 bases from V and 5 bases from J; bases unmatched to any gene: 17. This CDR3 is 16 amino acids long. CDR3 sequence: CACPGQGLSASYGYTF. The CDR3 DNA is TGCGCCTGCCCGGGACAGGGGTTATCCGCCTCATATGGCTACACCTTC.

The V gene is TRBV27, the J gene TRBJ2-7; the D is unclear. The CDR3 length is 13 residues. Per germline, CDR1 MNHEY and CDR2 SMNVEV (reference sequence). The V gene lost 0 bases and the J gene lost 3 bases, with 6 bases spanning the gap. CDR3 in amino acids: CASSLSGDYEQYF. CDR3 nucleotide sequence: TGTGCCAGCAGTTTATCCGGCGACTACGAGCAGTACTTC.

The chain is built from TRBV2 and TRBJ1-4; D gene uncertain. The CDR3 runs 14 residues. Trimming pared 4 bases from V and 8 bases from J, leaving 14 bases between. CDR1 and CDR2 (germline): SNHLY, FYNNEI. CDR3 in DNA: TGTGCCAGCAGTGTATTTGGGGTACAAGAAAAACTGTTTTTT. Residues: CASSVFGVQEKLFF.

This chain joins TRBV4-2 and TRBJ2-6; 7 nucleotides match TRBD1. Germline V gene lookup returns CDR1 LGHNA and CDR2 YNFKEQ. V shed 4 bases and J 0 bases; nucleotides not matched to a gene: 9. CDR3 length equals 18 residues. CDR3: CASSPRTGANSGANVLTF. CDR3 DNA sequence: TGTGCCAGCAGCCCAAGGACAGGAGCTAACTCTGGGGCCAACGTCCTGACTTTC.